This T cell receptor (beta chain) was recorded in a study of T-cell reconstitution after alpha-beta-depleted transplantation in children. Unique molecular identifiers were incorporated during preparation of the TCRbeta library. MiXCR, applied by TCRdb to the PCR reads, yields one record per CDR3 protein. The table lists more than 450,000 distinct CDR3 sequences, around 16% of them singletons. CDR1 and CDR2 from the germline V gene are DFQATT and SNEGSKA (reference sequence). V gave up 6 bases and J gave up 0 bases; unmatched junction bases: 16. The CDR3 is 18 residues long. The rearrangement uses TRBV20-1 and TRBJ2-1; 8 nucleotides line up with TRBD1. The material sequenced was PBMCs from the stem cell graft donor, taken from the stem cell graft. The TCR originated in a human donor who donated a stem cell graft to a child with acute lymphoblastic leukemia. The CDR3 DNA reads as TGCAGTGCCCCTTGGTGGACAGGGTTCTTGAGCTCCTACAATGAGCAGTTCTTC. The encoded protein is CSAPWWTGFLSSYNEQFF.